The 19 T cell receptor beta chains below all came from one sample that was sequenced in a study of blood T cell repertoires in COVID-19. Assay: immunoSEQ multiplex PCR; the TCRdb copy retains only in-frame clones and omits some. The sample consists of roughly 200,000 clones, around 84% of them appearing once. The source material was peripheral blood. Every receptor here comes from a human donor in a cohort sampled during active COVID-19.

This chain links TRBV5-1 with TRBJ2-3, with 14 bases that match TRBD2. Germline values: CDR1 SGHRS, CDR2 YFSETQ. The CDR3 spans 18 residues. Germline trimming cut 4 bases from V and 5 bases from J; bases unmatched to any gene: 12. CDR3 amino acids: CASSHSGTSGSSGDTQYF. The CDR3 region has the DNA TGCGCCAGCAGCCATTCCGGGACTAGCGGGAGTAGTGGAGATACGCAGTATTTT.

The chain carries TRBV5-1 and TRBJ2-7, with D possibly TRBD1 on 6 matching bases. This CDR3 has 14 residues. V lost 0 bases and J lost 5, with 12 bases in between. Germline V lookup: CDR1 SGHRS, CDR2 YFSETQ. As DNA, the CDR3 is TGCGCCAGCAGCTTGGTCAGGGGTAGTGACGAGCAGTACTTC. Its protein is CASSLVRGSDEQYF.

The chain has TRBV6-1 and TRBJ2-1; 13 bases line up with TRBD2. V was clipped by 8 bases and J by 3 bases; unmatched bases: 10. Germline CDR1 and CDR2: MNHNS and SASEGT. The CDR3 runs to 17 residues. Here the CDR3 reads CASRGTSGTLRYNEQFF. For the CDR3, the DNA is TGTGCCAGCCGTGGGACTAGCGGGACTTTACGCTACAATGAGCAGTTCTTC.

The V call is TRBV28, the J call TRBJ2-6; TRBD1 matches at 7 bases. This CDR3 spans 17 amino acids. Germline loops: CDR1 MDHEN, CDR2 SYDVKM. V was pared by 5 bases and J by 0 bases, with 7 bases of the junction left unmatched. The CDR3 nucleotides are TGTGCCAGCAGTCCGAGGGGGCTAAGCTCTGGGGCCAACGTCCTGACTTTC. Translation gives CASSPRGLSSGANVLTF.

In nucleotides, the CDR3 is TGTGCCAGCAGTGAATGGACAGGGACCTACGAGCAGTACGTC. Encoded protein: CASSEWTGTYEQYV. V is TRBV6-1 and J is TRBJ2-7; 8 bases map to TRBD1. The CDR3 length is 14 residues. Germline V lookup: CDR1 MNHNS, CDR2 SASEGT. Losses at the gene ends were 2 bases for V and 2 bases for J; bases not matched to a gene: 2.

The chain has TRBV27 and TRBJ1-5; the D gene is possibly TRBD1 (6 bases). Trimming stripped 4 bases from V and 4 bases from J, with 20 bases between. CDR3 size: 17 residues. CDR1 and CDR2 from the germline V gene are MNHEY and SMNVEV (reference sequence). Written as DNA, the CDR3 is TGTGCCAGCAGTTCCCTGGCCGGGCGGACAGAGAATCAGCCCCAGCATTTT. Encoded protein: CASSSLAGRTENQPQHF.

The rearrangement uses TRBV6-5 and TRBJ2-1; D may be TRBD2 (5 bases). V lost 0 bases and J 3 bases, leaving 6 bases between the germline ends. The CDR3 runs to 14 residues. CDR1 and CDR2 (germline): MNHEY, SVGAGI. CDR3 loop: CASSYSRDYNEQFF. The DNA of the CDR3 is TGTGCCAGCAGTTACTCGAGGGACTACAATGAGCAGTTCTTC.

The gene calls are TRBV2 and TRBJ2-6; TRBD1 might be the D (5 bases). V was clipped by 5 bases and J by 0 bases, with 11 bases between them. The CDR3 contains 16 residues. Germline assignment: CDR1 SNHLY and CDR2 FYNNEI. Here the CDR3 DNA reads TGTGCCAGCAGTCAGCAGGGATACTCTGGGGCCAACGTCCTGACTTTC. Encoded protein: CASSQQGYSGANVLTF.

V usage is TRBV28 and J usage is TRBJ2-7, with a possible D match to TRBD2 (5 bases). V shed 8 bases and J shed 3 bases, with 14 bases lying between them. The CDR3 length is 13 residues. From germline, CDR1 is MDHEN and CDR2 SYDVKM. CDR3 sequence: CASYNSGSYEQYF. CDR3 DNA: TGTGCCAGCTATAATTCGGGAAGCTACGAGCAGTACTTC.

The rearrangement uses TRBV3-1 (or the pseudogene TRBV3-2) and TRBJ2-2; TRBD1 is a possible D gene (8 bases). In germline, CDR1 is LGHDT, CDR2 YNNKEL (reference sequence). Between the trimmed V and J ends, which lost 4 bases and 7 bases, there was a span of 16 bases. This CDR3 comprises 15 residues. This CDR3 is CASSLHRGGDGELFF. CDR3 coding DNA: TGTGCCAGCAGCCTGCACAGGGGGGGTGACGGGGAGCTGTTTTTT.

The chain recombines TRBV12-3 or TRBV12-4 with TRBJ2-1; no definite D call. CDR3 length: 13 residues. V lost 1 base to trimming and J lost 5 bases, with 6 bases between them. CDR3 loop: CASSLETHNEQFF. The CDR3 region has the DNA TGTGCCAGCAGTTTAGAGACTCACAATGAGCAGTTCTTC.

This chain uses TRBV19 with TRBJ2-1, with D perhaps matching TRBD2 (6 bases). The V end lost 3 bases, the J end lost 0 bases, and 9 bases lay between the germline ends. The CDR3 covers 15 residues. Germline-derived CDR1 and CDR2 are LNHDA and SQIVND (reference sequence). The CDR3 DNA follows: TGTGCCAGTAGTATCGGGGACTCCTCCTACAATGAGCAGTTCTTC. This sequence encodes CASSIGDSSYNEQFF.

The chain links TRBV19 to TRBJ1-5; D might be TRBD1 (6 bases). V was clipped by 8 bases and J by 6 bases, with 20 bases between them. This CDR3 is built from 15 residues. Germline CDR1 LNHDA, CDR2 SQIVND (reference sequence). The CDR3: CASGQTGSLGQPQHF. CDR3 DNA sequence: TGTGCCAGTGGTCAAACAGGGAGTCTCGGTCAGCCCCAGCATTTT.

In this sample, this clone turned up a few times. This rearrangement joins TRBV19 to TRBJ1-5; 8 positions match TRBD1. This CDR3 comprises 14 residues. V trimming: 3 bases; J trimming: 4 bases; junction bases outside the gene matches: 2. Germline V gene sequence: CDR1 LNHDA, CDR2 SQIVND (reference sequence). The CDR3 DNA sequence: TGTGCCAGTAGTATTGACAGGGGAAATCAGCCCCAGCATTTT. Its protein is CASSIDRGNQPQHF.

This clone has a count of ten or more. The chain recombines TRBV3-1 (or the pseudogene TRBV3-2) with TRBJ1-2, with a tentative D call TRBD1 (6 bases). Germline V gene data show CDR1 as LGHDT and CDR2 as YNNKEL (reference sequence). Trimming shortened V by 4 bases and J by 7 bases, and 13 bases separated the two germline ends. The CDR3 sequence is 13 residues long. As DNA, the CDR3 is TGTGCCAGCAGCCGAGATGGGGGCAGTGGCTACACCTTC. Amino acids: CASSRDGGSGYTF.

This chain connects TRBV3-1 (or the pseudogene TRBV3-2) to TRBJ1-1; D is perhaps TRBD1 (5 bases). The CDR3 loop spans 14 amino acids. The germline CDR1 and CDR2 sequences are LGHDT and YNNKEL (reference sequence). Trimming left V 6 bases short and J 1 base short, with 12 bases between. In DNA, the CDR3 is TGTGCCAGCAGATCCGGGGGGACGAACACTGAAGCTTTCTTT. It translates to CASRSGGTNTEAFF.

The chain recombines TRBV3-1 (or the pseudogene TRBV3-2) with TRBJ2-7; D might be TRBD2 (6 bases). From germline, CDR1 is LGHDT and CDR2 YNNKEL (reference sequence). This CDR3 is 13 amino acids long. With 2 bases removed from V and 9 bases from J, the gap between germline ends came to 14 bases. DNA of the CDR3: TGTGCCAGCAGCCAACTCGCCGGGGGTGTGCAGTACGTC. Protein: CASSQLAGGVQYV.

V usage is TRBV2 and J usage is TRBJ2-1, with 11 bases fitting TRBD2. This CDR3 contains 15 residues. V lost 5 bases, J lost 4 bases, and 4 bases stayed unmatched. Germline V gene data show CDR1 as SNHLY and CDR2 as FYNNEI. Here the CDR3 DNA reads TGTGCCAGCAGTCTGGCTAGCGGGGGGTACAATGAGCAGTTCTTC. Protein sequence: CASSLASGGYNEQFF.

V and J are TRBV21-1 and TRBJ1-3; the table's D gene call, TRBD1, was not cross checked with the DNA. TRBV21-1 is a pseudogene locus. CDR3 length: 14 residues. Here the CDR3 DNA reads TGTGCCAGCAGCAAAGGGACAGGGCCAAGGACCATATATTTT. Translating it yields CASSKGTGPRTIYF.